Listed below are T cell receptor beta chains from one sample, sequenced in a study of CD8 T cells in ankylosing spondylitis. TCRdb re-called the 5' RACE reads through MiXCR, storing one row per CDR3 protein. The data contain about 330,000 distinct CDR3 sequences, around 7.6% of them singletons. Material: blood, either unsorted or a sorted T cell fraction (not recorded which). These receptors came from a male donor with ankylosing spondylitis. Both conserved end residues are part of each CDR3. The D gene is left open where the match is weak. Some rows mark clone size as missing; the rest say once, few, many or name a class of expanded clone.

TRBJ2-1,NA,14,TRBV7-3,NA,CASSLTLNTHEQFF,TGTGCCAGCAGCTTAACGTTAAATACGCATGAGCAGTTCTTC
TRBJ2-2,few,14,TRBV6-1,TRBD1,CASRDGTGAGELFF,TGTGCCAGCAGGGATGGAACAGGGGCCGGGGAGCTGTTTTTT
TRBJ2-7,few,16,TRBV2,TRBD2,CASSVSQLAGDLEQYF,TGTGCCAGCAGTGTATCCCAACTAGCGGGAGACCTCGAGCAGTACTTC
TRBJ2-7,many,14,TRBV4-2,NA,CASSQVGGSYEQYF,TGTGCCAGCAGCCAAGTGGGCGGCTCCTACGAGCAGTACTTC
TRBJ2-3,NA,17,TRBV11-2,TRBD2,CASSVRLGLAGTDTQYF,TGTGCCAGCAGCGTCAGACTGGGACTAGCGGGCACAGATACGCAGTATTTT
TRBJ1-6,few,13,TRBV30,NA,CAWSYVGVSPLHF,TGTGCCTGGAGTTACGTCGGGGTTTCACCCCTCCACTTT
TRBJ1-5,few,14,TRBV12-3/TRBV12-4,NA,CASSPSGYYQPQHF,TGTGCCAGCAGTCCCTCGGGGTACTATCAGCCCCAGCATTTT
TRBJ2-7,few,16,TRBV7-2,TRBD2,CASSLAVSGRSYEQYF,TGTGCCAGCAGCTTAGCGGTCAGCGGGAGGTCCTACGAGCAGTACTTC
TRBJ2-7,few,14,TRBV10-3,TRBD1,CAIRETGGTYEQYF,TGTGCCATCAGGGAGACAGGGGGGACCTACGAGCAGTACTTC
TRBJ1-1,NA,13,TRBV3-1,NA,CASSQDGPRRAFF,TGTGCCAGCAGCCAAGACGGGCCCCGAAGAGCTTTCTTT
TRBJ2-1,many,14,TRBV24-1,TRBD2,CATSSGGSYNEQFF,TGTGCCACCAGCAGCGGCGGGAGTTACAATGAGCAGTTCTTC
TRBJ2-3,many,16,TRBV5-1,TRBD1,CASSRVGTGALDTQYF,TGCGCCAGCAGCCGAGTTGGGACAGGGGCTTTAGATACGCAGTATTTT
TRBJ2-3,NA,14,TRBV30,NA,CAWKVGGNTDTQYF,TGTGCCTGGAAGGTGGGGGGCAACACAGATACGCAGTATTTT
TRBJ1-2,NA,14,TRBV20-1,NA,CSPRRDSGRYGYTF,TGCAGTCCAAGACGGGACTCCGGGCGCTATGGCTACACCTTC
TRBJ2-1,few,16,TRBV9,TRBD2,CASSVLLAGVTDEQFF,TGTGCCAGCAGCGTACTACTAGCGGGAGTAACGGATGAGCAGTTCTTC
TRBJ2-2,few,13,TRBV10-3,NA,CAIGDSATGELFF,TGTGCCATCGGGGACTCAGCCACCGGGGAGCTGTTTTTT
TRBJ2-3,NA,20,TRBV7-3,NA,CASSPNPQGTSPWGTDTQYF,TGTGCCAGCAGCCCCAACCCGCAAGGGACTTCTCCGTGGGGCACAGATACGCAGTATTTT
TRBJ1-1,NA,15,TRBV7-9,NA,CASSLTGAGNTEAFF,TGTGCCAGCAGCTTAACCGGGGCGGGGAACACTGAAGCTTTCTTT
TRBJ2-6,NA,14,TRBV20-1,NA,CSASFISGANVLTF,TGCAGTGCTAGTTTCATTTCTGGGGCCAACGTCCTGACTTTC